This T cell receptor beta chain appears in the sequencing data of a study of shared clonotypes between healthy human individuals (dated by TCRdb to the early 2020s). About the full investigation: A couple of women and three men aged 18 to 49 years were included in the cohort. Each donor's leukapheresis produced roughly between roughly 0.85 and 10 billion PBMCs. Libraries were prepared and TCR repertoires were sequenced by different laboratories using diverse techniques, in order to increase sequencing depth and limit assay-specific biases. To estimate repertoire size and how much clonotype sharing occurs between individuals, the study deeply sequenced the blood TCR repertoires of roughly 5 healthy adults. For each donor, CD4 naive and CD4 memory were each given three plates, CD8 naive was given two plates, and CD8 memory was given one plate.

The CDR1 and CDR2 encoded by the germline V gene are LGHNA and YSLEER. Unmatched junction bases come to 18, with V trimmed by 2 bases and J by 0 bases. The CDR3 sequence holds 21 residues, the cysteine and phenylalanine included. The read is trimmed to its CDR3 DNA, 63 bases read in frame from base 1. TCR CDR3 regions were amplified from genomic DNA by multiplex PCR using the deep immunoSEQ assay. Extracted genomic DNA from each cell subset was spread evenly across all wells of several immunoSEQ 96-well plates, with each plate serving as a replicate. For sorted subsets, 200 to 250 ng of genomic DNA, equivalent to roughly 30,000 T cell genomes, went into each replicate PCR. Purified libraries were measured with a Qubit 3.0 fluorometer, size-checked on a Bioanalyzer 2100, and measured again with the KAPA Library Quantification kit. Every immunoSEQ 96-well plate was sequenced on a separate single-read 150-cycle Illumina NextSeq 550 flow cell. The authors processed their data as follows. Because the immunoSEQ output held only junctional sequences and lacked quality scores, the filtering could not match the filtering applied to full-length reads. Sequences were annotated with PyIR, a Python wrapper for IgBLAST v1.9, using IMGT germline references to assign V/J genes and CDR3. Reads were removed for weak V/J assignments (E-value above 1e-6), missing CDR3, stop codons, out-of-frame junctions, or ambiguous translated residues. A V3J clonotype was defined by an identical inferred V gene, J gene, and CDR3 amino acid sequence. Percentage overlap between repertoires was computed as shared unique clonotypes divided by the size of the smaller repertoire. Three approaches were used to assess repertoire richness: RTK rarefaction, the Chao1 estimator, and Recon v2.1 estimates of unobserved clonotypes. For all TCRbeta clonotypes obtained by the gDNA method from four donors, generation probabilities were computed with OLGA. Entries here come from immuneACCESS through TCRdb and include only in-frame sequences with V and J called. Some clones fail to appear in such tables; in the studies checked, an unresolved V gene covers under half of the shortfall, and the cause of the remainder is unknown. That table supplies the V and J calls and clone size; D and trimming were determined from the DNA. Recorded for this sample are about 700,000 clones; 92% of them occurred a single time. The ten largest clonotypes hold approximately 24% of the sample.

CD8 naive samples consisted of CD45RO-negative cells that were positively selected for CCR7, yielding a CD45RA+CCR7+ population without TemRA cells. The donors were healthy, HIV-negative adults who had no recently reported acute infections or vaccinations. Only Caucasian adults living in Nashville, Tennessee, USA were represented among the donors. Blood was collected by leukapheresis, and PBMCs were isolated by Ficoll-Histopaque density gradient centrifugation and then cryopreserved in liquid nitrogen vapor phase. Analytical flow cytometry was used to check the purity and quantity of each magnetically sorted T cell population. Genomic DNA was isolated from every sorted fraction and measured by UV absorbance on a Nanodrop 2000c. Overall study outcomes, separate from this receptor: Larger estimated clonotype richness was generally found for naive subsets than for memory subsets. When a few donors were compared, the shared fraction of clonotypes was about 5.4% for naive CD4, less than 4% for naive CD8, 2.3% for memory CD4, and about 0.36% for memory CD8. Only blood was sampled, and tissue TCR repertoires likely differ from those in blood. Even with the large sequencing depth, rarefaction of the sorted-subset datasets indicated that sequencing was incomplete. Higher generation probabilities were observed for clonotypes shared by all four sorted-subset donors than for non-shared clonotypes. Pairwise subsampling led to the expectation that sequencing depth would affect the degree of clonotype sharing among donors. Because the study included only a small number of donors, the genetic and exposure-history diversity represented was limited.

In regard to this clone: The antigen it recognizes is unknown. Within one base of it there is no much larger clone, and no base qualities were kept.

Sequenced input: naive CD8+ T cells sorted from blood. Interpreted using the paper, the cell subset or site label stands for: CD45RA+CCR7+. The chain is assembled from TRBV4-3 and TRBJ1-2; TRBD1 lines up with 10 middle nucleotides. The TCR comes from a young man in good health. The CDR3 protein is CASSQKNPTGTGVQTNYGYTF. The DNA sequence follows: TGCGCCAGCAGCCAAAAAAATCCCACCGGGACAGGGGTACAAACTAACTATGGCTACACCTTC.